The rows below give T cell receptor beta chains drawn from one sample of a study of cytotoxic CD8 clonotypes in ibrutinib-treated CLL. Clones were read by immunoSEQ multiplex PCR, and TCRdb kept only the in-frame ones, dropping some. Of 300,000 or so clones in the sample, 67% were seen once. The specimen was PBMCs, collected after 36 months of ibrutinib treatment. Receptors originate from a human donor with chronic lymphocytic leukemia. Both conserved end residues are part of each CDR3. A D gene is named only where the DNA matches it firmly. Some rows have no size entry. The others give once, few or many, or a class for an expanded clone.

abundance: NA; j_gene: TRBJ1-1; d_gene: TRBD1; v_gene: TRBV18; CDR3nt: TGTGCCAGCTCACTTCAAACAGGGGCCGGGGGCACTGAAGCTTTCTTT; CDR3aa: CASSLQTGAGGTEAFF
abundance: NA; j_gene: TRBJ2-3; d_gene: NA; v_gene: TRBV12-2; CDR3nt: NA; CDR3aa: CASRLSPLVGGGTQYF
abundance: NA; j_gene: TRBJ1-6; d_gene: NA; v_gene: TRBV11-2; CDR3nt: TGTGCCAGCAGCACCGGAGGTGGGTTTAAATCACCCCTCCACTTT; CDR3aa: CASSTGGGFKSPLHF
abundance: few; j_gene: TRBJ2-4; d_gene: NA; v_gene: TRBV14; CDR3nt: TGTGCCAGCAGCCAACTTACTCCGTCCAAAAACATTCAGTACTTC; CDR3aa: CASSQLTPSKNIQYF
abundance: few; j_gene: TRBJ2-3; d_gene: TRBD2; v_gene: TRBV6-5; CDR3nt: TGTGCCAGCAGTTACCTAGCGGGGGAAACGGATACGCAGTATTTT; CDR3aa: CASSYLAGETDTQYF
abundance: NA; j_gene: TRBJ1-1; d_gene: NA; v_gene: TRBV7-2; CDR3nt: TGTGCCAGCAGCTCAAACCTAGGATCCACTGAAGCTTTCTTT; CDR3aa: CASSSNLGSTEAFF
abundance: few; j_gene: TRBJ1-2; d_gene: NA; v_gene: TRBV5-1; CDR3nt: TGCGCCAGCAGCTTGGAAGGGGGATATGGCTACACCTTC; CDR3aa: CASSLEGGYGYTF
abundance: NA; j_gene: TRBJ2-7; d_gene: NA; v_gene: TRBV29-1; CDR3nt: TGCAGCGCCAGGCACAGGTTCTCTTCCTACGAGCAGTACTTC; CDR3aa: CSARHRFSSYEQYF
abundance: NA; j_gene: TRBJ2-7; d_gene: NA; v_gene: TRBV29-1; CDR3nt: TGCAGCGTCGGGGGCGGGGGCCTCCTTTCCTACGAGCAGTACTTC; CDR3aa: CSVGGGGLLSYEQYF
abundance: few; j_gene: TRBJ2-1; d_gene: NA; v_gene: TRBV7-2; CDR3nt: TGTGCCAGCACACCCCCGAACGTCAATGAGCAGTTCTTC; CDR3aa: CASTPPNVNEQFF
abundance: NA; j_gene: TRBJ2-1; d_gene: TRBD1; v_gene: TRBV28; CDR3nt: TGTGCCAGCAGTTTGACAGGGATGGGTAATGAGCAGTTCTTC; CDR3aa: CASSLTGMGNEQFF
abundance: NA; j_gene: TRBJ2-6; d_gene: TRBD1; v_gene: TRBV2; CDR3nt: TGTGCCAGCGTCGGTACCGGGACAGGGCCCTCTGGGGCCAACGTCCTGACTTTC; CDR3aa: CASVGTGTGPSGANVLTF
abundance: once; j_gene: TRBJ1-1; d_gene: TRBD1; v_gene: TRBV19; CDR3nt: TGTGCCAGTAGTATAGGACAGGGGGCGAGCACTGAAGCTTTCTTT; CDR3aa: CASSIGQGASTEAFF
abundance: NA; j_gene: TRBJ2-1; d_gene: TRBD1; v_gene: TRBV29-1; CDR3nt: TGCAGCGTTACAGGCTTTAGGGGACAGGGGACTTCTAATGAGCAGTTCTTC; CDR3aa: CSVTGFRGQGTSNEQFF
abundance: NA; j_gene: TRBJ2-3; d_gene: TRBD2; v_gene: TRBV5-4; CDR3nt: TGTGCCAGCAGCCTGACTAGCGGGGGCCCAGATACGCAGTATTTT; CDR3aa: CASSLTSGGPDTQYF
abundance: NA; j_gene: TRBJ1-1; d_gene: TRBD1; v_gene: TRBV10-3; CDR3nt: TGTGCCATCAGTGGCAGCCCTGACAGGGAGTACACTGAAGCTTTCTTT; CDR3aa: CAISGSPDREYTEAFF
abundance: NA; j_gene: TRBJ1-2; d_gene: NA; v_gene: TRBV5-1; CDR3nt: TGCGCCAGCAGCTTGGTGGCAGGGGCGCTAAGTGGCTACACCTTC; CDR3aa: CASSLVAGALSGYTF
abundance: NA; j_gene: TRBJ1-2; d_gene: TRBD1; v_gene: TRBV5-1; CDR3nt: TGCGCCAGCAGCTCCGAACCAGGGGGCATGGGCTATGGCTACACCTTC; CDR3aa: CASSSEPGGMGYGYTF
abundance: NA; j_gene: TRBJ2-7; d_gene: NA; v_gene: TRBV5-1; CDR3nt: TGCGCCAGCAGCTCGGGACGCTACTACGAGCAGTACTTC; CDR3aa: CASSSGRYYEQYF
abundance: few; j_gene: TRBJ2-7; d_gene: NA; v_gene: TRBV18; CDR3nt: TGTGCCAGCCGCCGTACCCGTTCAGGGGGGGACGAGCAGTACTTC; CDR3aa: CASRRTRSGGDEQYF
abundance: NA; j_gene: TRBJ2-6; d_gene: NA; v_gene: TRBV19; CDR3nt: TGTGCCAGTAGTATTAGACCGCGTGGGGAGACTGGGGCCAACGTCCTGACTTTC; CDR3aa: CASSIRPRGETGANVLTF
abundance: NA; j_gene: TRBJ2-2; d_gene: NA; v_gene: TRBV5-1; CDR3nt: TGCGCCAGCAGCTTCCCCCTGGGGGAGCTGTTTTTT; CDR3aa: CASSFPLGELFF
abundance: NA; j_gene: TRBJ2-5; d_gene: TRBD1; v_gene: TRBV10-3; CDR3nt: TGTGCCATCACCGTTACAGGGGTCGGGGAGACCCAGTACTTC; CDR3aa: CAITVTGVGETQYF
abundance: NA; j_gene: TRBJ2-3; d_gene: NA; v_gene: TRBV9; CDR3nt: TGTGCCAGCAGCGTAGACTGGGCTACAGATACGCAGTATTTT; CDR3aa: CASSVDWATDTQYF
abundance: NA; j_gene: TRBJ1-3; d_gene: NA; v_gene: TRBV4-1; CDR3nt: TGCGCCAGCAGCCCCCAGGCTAGGGCGTCGGGTTCTGGAAACACCATATATTTT; CDR3aa: CASSPQARASGSGNTIYF
abundance: NA; j_gene: TRBJ1-2; d_gene: TRBD1; v_gene: TRBV15; CDR3nt: TGTGCCACCAGCAGGCCAGGGACAGGCTATGGCTACACCTTC; CDR3aa: CATSRPGTGYGYTF
abundance: NA; j_gene: TRBJ2-7; d_gene: NA; v_gene: TRBV18; CDR3nt: TGTGCCAGCTCATCACTTCCGGGACGCCCCTACGAGCAGTACTTC; CDR3aa: CASSSLPGRPYEQYF
abundance: once; j_gene: TRBJ2-7; d_gene: TRBD2; v_gene: TRBV10-1; CDR3nt: TGCGCCAGCAGTGATTCGGGGGGGGGTCGCGACGAGCAGTACTTC; CDR3aa: CASSDSGGGRDEQYF
abundance: few; j_gene: TRBJ2-2; d_gene: NA; v_gene: TRBV6-5; CDR3nt: TGTGCCAGCAGTTTTGCGGGACGGAACACCGGGGAGCTGTTTTTT; CDR3aa: CASSFAGRNTGELFF
abundance: NA; j_gene: TRBJ2-3; d_gene: NA; v_gene: TRBV18; CDR3nt: TGTGCCAGCTCACGGAGGGGGGAAGATACGCAGTATTTT; CDR3aa: CASSRRGEDTQYF
abundance: NA; j_gene: TRBJ2-5; d_gene: NA; v_gene: TRBV5-6; CDR3nt: TGTGCCAGCAGCTTGGACAGACGGGAGACCCAGTACTTC; CDR3aa: CASSLDRRETQYF
abundance: NA; j_gene: TRBJ2-2; d_gene: NA; v_gene: TRBV11-3; CDR3nt: TGTGCCAGCAGCCGGGGGACCAAGGGGGAGCTGTTTTTT; CDR3aa: CASSRGTKGELFF